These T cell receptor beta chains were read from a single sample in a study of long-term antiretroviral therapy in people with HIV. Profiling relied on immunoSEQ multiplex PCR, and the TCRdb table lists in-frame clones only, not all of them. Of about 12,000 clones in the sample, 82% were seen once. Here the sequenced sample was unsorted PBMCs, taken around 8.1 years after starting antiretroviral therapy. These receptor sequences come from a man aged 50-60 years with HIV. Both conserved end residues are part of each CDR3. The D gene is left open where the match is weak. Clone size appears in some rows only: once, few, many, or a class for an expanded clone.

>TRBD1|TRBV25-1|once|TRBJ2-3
CASSEWGTGLGDTQYF
TGTGCCAGCAGTGAATGGGGGACAGGGCTGGGAGATACGCAGTATTTT
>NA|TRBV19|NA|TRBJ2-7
CASSISSGTYEQYF
TGTGCCAGTAGTATAAGTTCGGGAACCTACGAGCAGTACTTC
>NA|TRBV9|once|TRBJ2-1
CASSVGGPVDNEQFF
TGTGCCAGCAGCGTAGGGGGACCCGTTGACAATGAGCAGTTCTTC
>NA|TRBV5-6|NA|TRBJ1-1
CASSLEARELNTEAFF
TGTGCCAGCAGCTTGGAGGCAAGGGAATTGAACACTGAAGCTTTCTTT
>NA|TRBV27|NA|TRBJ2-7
CASSLVGDEQYF
TGTGCCAGCAGTTTAGTAGGGGACGAGCAGTACTTC
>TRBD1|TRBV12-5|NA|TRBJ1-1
CASGLVYPHRGNTEAFF
TGTGCTAGTGGTTTGGTATACCCCCACAGGGGGAACACTGAAGCTTTCTTT
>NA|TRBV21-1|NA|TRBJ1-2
CASSKQNTGLSNYGYTF
TGTGCCAGCAGCAAACAGAATACGGGACTTTCAAACTATGGCTACACCTTC
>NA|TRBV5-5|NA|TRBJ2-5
CASSFENQETQYF
TGTGCCAGCAGCTTCGAGAACCAAGAGACCCAGTACTTC
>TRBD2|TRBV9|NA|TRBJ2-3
CASSPLRGGLDTQYF
TGTGCCAGCAGTCCGCTTCGGGGGGGCCTAGATACGCAGTATTTT
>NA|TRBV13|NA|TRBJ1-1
CASSYSTGNTEAFF
TGTGCCAGCAGCTACTCCACAGGGAACACTGAAGCTTTCTTT
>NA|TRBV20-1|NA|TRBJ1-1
CSAGRGTEAFF
TGCAGTGCTGGGCGGGGAACTGAAGCTTTCTTT
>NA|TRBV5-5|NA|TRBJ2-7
CASSPFEEQYF
TGTGCCAGCAGCCCTTTCGAGGAGCAGTACTTC
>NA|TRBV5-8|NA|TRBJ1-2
CASSSQGGYGYTF
TGTGCCAGCAGCTCACAGGGCGGCTATGGCTACACCTTC
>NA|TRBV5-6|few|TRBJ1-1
CASSLERTEAFF
TGTGCCAGCAGCTTGGAGAGGACTGAAGCTTTCTTT
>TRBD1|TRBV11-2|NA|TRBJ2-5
CASSFDRGRGKETQYF
TGTGCCAGCAGCTTCGACAGGGGGCGAGGAAAAGAGACCCAGTACTTC
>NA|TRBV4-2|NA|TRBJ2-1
CASSQESEGVSSNEQFF
TGTGCCAGCAGCCAAGAAAGTGAAGGGGTCTCTAGCAATGAGCAGTTCTTC
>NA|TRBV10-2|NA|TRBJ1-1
CASSESNGYTEAFF
TGCGCCAGCAGTGAGTCGAACGGCTACACTGAAGCTTTCTTT
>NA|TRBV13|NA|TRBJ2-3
CASSSLFGTDTQYF
TGTGCCAGCAGCTCGCTATTTGGGACAGATACGCAGTATTTT
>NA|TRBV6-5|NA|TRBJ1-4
CASSYSETVPNEKLFF
TGTGCCAGCAGTTACTCGGAAACAGTTCCGAATGAAAAACTGTTTTTT
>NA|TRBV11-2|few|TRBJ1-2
CASTTWLGDGYTF
TGTGCCAGCACCACTTGGTTGGGGGATGGCTACACCTTC
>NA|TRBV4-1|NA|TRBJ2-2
CASRPKGSANTGELFF
TGCGCCAGCAGACCTAAAGGTAGCGCGAACACCGGGGAGCTGTTTTTT
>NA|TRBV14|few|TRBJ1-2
CASSPGTYYGYTF
TGTGCCAGCAGCCCCGGGACGTACTATGGCTACACCTTC
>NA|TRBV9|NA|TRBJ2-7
CASSVGGSSYEQYF
TGTGCCAGCAGCGTAGGGGGGAGCTCCTACGAGCAGTACTTC
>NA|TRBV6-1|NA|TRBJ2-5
CASSLIKTVEETQYF
TGTGCCAGCAGTCTCATTAAGACAGTCGAAGAGACCCAGTACTTC
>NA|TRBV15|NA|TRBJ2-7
CATSSYRDPFREQYF
TGTGCCACCAGCAGCTACAGGGACCCCTTTAGAGAGCAGTACTTC
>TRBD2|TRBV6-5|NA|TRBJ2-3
CASSYGTSGTDTQYF
TGTGCCAGCAGTTACGGGACTAGCGGGACAGATACGCAGTATTTT
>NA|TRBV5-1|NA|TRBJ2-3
CASSSLGPEYTDTQYF
TGCGCCAGCAGCTCTCTTGGTCCGGAATACACAGATACGCAGTATTTT
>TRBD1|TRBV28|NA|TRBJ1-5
CASWTGVSLSNQPQHF
TGTGCCTCATGGACAGGGGTTTCCCTTAGCAATCAGCCCCAGCATTTT
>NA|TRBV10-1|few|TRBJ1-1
CASSEKAWGPEAFF
TGCGCCAGCAGTGAGAAAGCTTGGGGGCCTGAAGCTTTCTTT
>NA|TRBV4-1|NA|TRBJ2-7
CASSQDMNPSYEQYF
TGCGCCAGCAGCCAGGATATGAACCCCTCCTACGAGCAGTACTTC
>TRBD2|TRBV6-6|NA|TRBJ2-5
CASRSWGGEETQYF
TGTGCCAGCAGGTCTTGGGGGGGGGAAGAGACCCAGTACTTC
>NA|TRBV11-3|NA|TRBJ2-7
CASSLVELPYEQYF
TGTGCCAGCAGCTTAGTAGAACTCCCCTACGAGCAGTACTTC
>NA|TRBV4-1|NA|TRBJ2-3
CASSQVPAGTDTQYF
TGCGCCAGCAGCCAAGTCCCTGCGGGCACAGATACGCAGTATTTT
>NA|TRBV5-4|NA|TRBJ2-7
CASSLMAEEQYF
TGTGCCAGCAGCTTGATGGCTGAGGAGCAGTACTTC
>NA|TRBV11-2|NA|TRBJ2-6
CASSLAPKGTLSGANVLTF
TGTGCCAGCAGCTTAGCGCCAAAAGGGACTCTGTCTGGGGCCAACGTCCTGACTTTC
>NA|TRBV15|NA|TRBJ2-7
CATSREGGGEQYF
TGTGCCACCAGCAGGGAAGGGGGGGGCGAGCAGTACTTC
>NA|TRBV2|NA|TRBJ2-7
CASSEQRREQYF
TGTGCCAGCAGCGAACAACGGCGGGAGCAGTACTTC
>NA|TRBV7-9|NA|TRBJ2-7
CASSLQGATYEQYF
TGTGCCAGCAGCTTACAGGGCGCGACCTACGAGCAGTACTTC
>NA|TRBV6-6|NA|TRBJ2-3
CASTLEGGGHTDTQYF
TGTGCCAGCACCCTCGAAGGGGGAGGGCACACAGATACGCAGTATTTT
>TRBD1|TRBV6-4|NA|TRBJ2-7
CASSGDRGAYEQYF
TGTGCCAGCAGTGGCGACAGGGGCGCCTACGAGCAGTACTTC
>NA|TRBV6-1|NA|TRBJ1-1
CASSEQMVNTEAFF
TGTGCCAGCAGTGAACAAATGGTGAACACTGAAGCTTTCTTT
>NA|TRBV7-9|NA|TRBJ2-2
CASSPHMANTGELFF
TGTGCCAGCAGCCCCCACATGGCGAACACCGGGGAGCTGTTTTTT
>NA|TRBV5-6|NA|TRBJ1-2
CASIRPGLNYGYTF
TGTGCCAGCATACGGCCGGGGCTCAACTATGGCTACACCTTC
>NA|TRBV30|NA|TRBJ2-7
CAWSEGTGSSYEQYF
TGTGCCTGGAGTGAAGGGACGGGGAGCTCCTACGAGCAGTACTTC
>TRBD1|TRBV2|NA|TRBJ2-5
CASSVGAQGVGETQYF
TGTGCCAGCAGTGTGGGGGCGCAGGGGGTGGGAGAGACCCAGTACTTC
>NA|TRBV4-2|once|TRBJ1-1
CASSQDRGSTEAFF
TGTGCCAGCAGCCAAGATCGTGGGAGCACTGAAGCTTTCTTT
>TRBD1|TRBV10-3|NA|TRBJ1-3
CAISEMTGGARNTIYF
TGTGCCATCAGTGAAATGACAGGGGGCGCGAGAAACACCATATATTTT
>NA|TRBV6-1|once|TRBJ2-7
CASSENTPYEQYF
TGTGCCAGCAGTGAAAACACCCCCTACGAGCAGTACTTC
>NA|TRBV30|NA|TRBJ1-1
CAWSVQIARTEAFF
TGTGCCTGGAGTGTACAAATCGCGAGGACTGAAGCTTTCTTT
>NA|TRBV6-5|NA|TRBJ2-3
CASSSLPWADTQYF
TGTGCCAGCAGTTCCCTACCATGGGCAGATACGCAGTATTTT
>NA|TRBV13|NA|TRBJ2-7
CASSLRGTYEQYF
TGTGCCAGCAGCTTACGGGGAACCTACGAGCAGTACTTC
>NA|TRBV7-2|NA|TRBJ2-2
CASSSPGTFTGELFF
TGTGCCAGCAGCTCTCCCGGGACATTCACCGGGGAGCTGTTTTTT
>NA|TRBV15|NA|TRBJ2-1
CATSSSSEQFF
TGTGCCACCAGCAGCTCTAGCGAGCAGTTCTTC
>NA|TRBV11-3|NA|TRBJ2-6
CASSFGFSGANVLTF
TGTGCCAGCAGCTTCGGTTTCTCTGGGGCCAACGTCCTGACTTTC